This T cell receptor (beta chain) came from a study of cytomegalovirus exposure and HLA in healthy donors. Overall study results and limits: In a later analysis, at a false discovery rate of 0.05, 16,951 TCR beta sequences were associated with HLA alleles.

As regards this clone: The antigen remains undetermined.

CDR1 and CDR2 (germline): MRHNA, SNTAGT. The V segment lost 10 bases and the J segment 4 bases; nucleotides outside the gene matches: 7. The CDR3 runs to 13 residues. With 60 Vbeta and 13 Jbeta primers, the PCR was carried out. Profiled with immunoSEQ multiplex PCR; TCRdb holds only in-frame clones, not every one. Counted here are under 200,000 clones, around 83% occurring once; the ten biggest clones make up 5% to 7.5%. The sequencing input was PBMCs. The chain employs TRBV6-4 and TRBJ2-7, with TRBD1 matching over 10 bases. The clonotype originates from a man aged 50-60 years in good health and CMV-seropositive. The CDR3 reads CAILGQGKYEQYF. Here the CDR3 DNA reads TGTGCCATTCTGGGACAGGGGAAGTACGAGCAGTACTTC.